This T cell receptor beta chain was identified during a study of T cell responses to AZD1222 COVID-19 vaccine (dated by TCRdb to about 2021). With regard to the full study: TCR sequencing was performed for 230 to 250 trial participants, of whom about 200 were given two doses of AZD1222 and around 25 were given two doses of MenACWY control vaccine. Trial participants were enrolled by age into 18-55, 56-69 and 70-plus year subgroups, with roughly 160, 29 and 62 TCR-sequenced participants respectively.

The intended sense of this specimen's time point label: about 28 days (+/-7) after the second vaccine dose. Taken with the paper, the label for treatment or condition translates to: meningococcal conjugate vaccine given as trial control. Vaccinee samples were obtained from the UK trials COV001 and COV002, which included a single-blind randomized controlled phase 2/3 trial of AZD1222 (ChAdOx1 nCoV-19) in healthy adults. For TCRbeta chain sequencing, PBMC samples were collected from trial participants at day 0 and at day 28 after the second dose. Overall study outcomes, separate from this receptor: The whole spike protein was spanned by vaccine-associated CD4 TCRs, and dominant responses were seen in regions 160-218 and 743-854. Reportedly, close to half of the unique spike-specific TCRs recognized epitopes lying outside the regions that are mutated in the B.1.351 and B.1.1.7 variants. Conclusions about previously exposed vaccinees were limited because only six or seven AZD1222 recipients were SARS-CoV-2 seropositive at baseline. After two AZD1222 doses, both the breadth and the depth of spike-specific TCRs were significantly higher than at day 0 and than in MenACWY recipients. In the small 56-69-year group, the increase in depth fell short of significance, most likely because of low power. Because no day 14 peak-response samples were available, the repertoires could be characterized only after the peak T cell response. Participants were mostly white British, with more females than males. The authors suggested clonal diversity may have been underestimated.

Based on the germline V gene, the CDR1 and CDR2 sequences are SGHTA and FQGTGA. From the cysteine up to the phenylalanine, the CDR3 has a length of 12 residues. The sequence is cut down to CDR3 DNA, 36 bases in frame from base 1. Trimming costs V 4 bases and J 4 bases, and their ends lie 4 bases apart. The CDR3 regions of human TCRbeta chains were analyzed by immunosequencing. The source study handled its data this way. Repertoire TCRs were checked for matches against a reference library of SARS-CoV-2-specific TCRs that had been generated using the MIRA antigen-specificity platform. Breadth was defined as the fraction of unique TCRs that were SARS-CoV-2-associated, and depth was defined as the fraction of total T cells that were SARS-CoV-2-associated. Using the MIRA data, each spike-specific TCR was assigned both to the spike region to which the TCR was reactive and to a CD4 or CD8 class. Log10-transformed breadth and depth values were compared by one-way ANOVA with Sidak's multiple comparisons tests. TCRdb stores this immuneACCESS table with in-frame sequences only. Part of the clones is absent; in the studies checked, under half of the shortfall reflects unresolved V genes, and no reason is known for the rest. That table furnishes V, J and clone size, whereas the DNA furnished D and trimming. The sample table holds about 140,000 clones, of which more than 80% were seen once. About 7.5% of the sample is held by the ten biggest clonotypes.

Note on this clone: Its antigen specificity is not known. Base qualities were left out, and no much larger clone turns up one base away.

The receptor chain draws on TRBV7-3 and TRBJ2-2; too little of a D gene remains to name it. This TCR came from an adult who received the MenACWY meningococcal vaccine as a control. The sample consisted of peripheral blood, taken 28 days after the second dose of the MenACWY control vaccine. This receptor has the CDR3 CASSSGTGELFF. Read as DNA, the sequence is TGTGCCAGCAGCTCCGGCACCGGGGAGCTGTTTTTT.